The subject of this entry is one T cell receptor beta chain. This clonotype came up many times. What this receptor recognizes is not known. No base-level quality is on record; no much larger clone is a single base apart. This entry comes from a study of blood T cells in healthy people across ages (dated by TCRdb to between 2014 and 2017). For context, the study as a whole: In model experiments, template switching captured about one uniquely barcoded TCR beta cDNA molecule for every two T cells. To track age-related changes in TCR beta repertoire diversity, the study relied on deep sequencing normalized with unique cDNA molecular identifiers. The donors were split into four age groups: young (average roughly 15 years), middle-aged (about 40), aged (about 62) and long-lived (approximately 80). Donors of different ages were randomly distributed across sequencing lanes to avoid experimental bias. The study analyzed two additional independent replicas of 1 million unique cDNA reads from the same blood draw for two donors, one aged 18 to 30 and one aged 80 or older.

To prepare the library, 5' RACE was applied. Sequencing was performed on an Illumina HiSeq 2500. A second about 6 to 11 cycle PCR used a sample-barcoded 5' primer and a J-beta primer mix. Each TCR beta cDNA molecule received a unique molecular identifier from a template-switch 5' adaptor carrying 12 random nucleotides. At least 2.5 million CDR3-containing paired-end reads were obtained from each sample. All of the RNA was converted into first-strand cDNA using the Mint cDNA synthesis kit, with a TRBC-specific oligonucleotide serving as the primer. All cDNA was treated with uracil-DNA glycosylase and then went through a first 18-cycle PCR with the universal primers M1SS and BC2_uni_R. As for the original processing: For normalization, 1 million high-quality reads were randomly selected from each sample, with every read carrying a distinct molecular identifier. Instead of being binned into consensus sequences, reads with shared molecular identifiers were discarded. MiTCR, set to a Q25 quality threshold and the strictest error-elimination algorithm, was used for CDR3 identification, clonotype clustering and error correction. A nonparametric unseen species model with Euler transformation was used to estimate lower-bound total TCR beta diversity. The public reads were run again by TCRdb, first through fastp at Q25 and then through MiXCR, and only productive beta chains were kept. Every entry covers one CDR3 protein and lists the most common genes and DNA from its rows. These V and J calls originate from TCRdb's pipeline instead of the authors' own analysis. This sample is represented by 600,000 or so distinct CDR3 sequences; around 31% of them were singletons. The ten largest clones capture approximately 14% of the sample.

Findings and caveats that apply to the study as a whole: Total diversity estimates from one million sequenced T cells were considered lower bounds and underestimates. Donor CMV infection status was unknown, potentially confounding age-related changes in expanded clonotypes. Compared with the aged group, the long-lived group had more naive CD4+ T cells, fewer expanded clones and increased TCR diversity, a pattern suggesting age selection. Observed TCR beta diversity per million T cells fell roughly linearly with age, and a significant reduction was already apparent by age about 36. Observed TCR beta diversity correlated strongly with the percentage of naive T cells measured by flow cytometry. Conclusive comparison of naive and antigen-experienced compartments was prevented by the profiling of bulk unsorted PBMCs.

V and J lose 3 bases and 4 bases, and a span of 12 bases separates them. Per the germline V gene, SNHLY is the CDR1 and FYNNEI is the CDR2. The CDR3 starts with the cysteine, ends with the phenylalanine, and has 14 residues. Of all the DNA, just the CDR3 is kept, 42 bases in frame from base 1. The 40 or so donors, aged about 6 to 100 years, were systemically healthy Caucasian individuals from Russia. Each donor gave ten milliliters of peripheral blood, collected into EDTA-treated Vacutainer tubes. Ficoll-Paque density-gradient centrifugation was used to isolate PBMCs, with at least 6 million per sample. Total RNA was extracted from PBMCs with Trizol reagent, with at least 6 micrograms obtained per sample. The percentages of naive CD45RAhigh/CD27high T cells were determined by flow cytometry on a PBMC aliquot from every donor.

The receptor's source is an elderly woman in good health. Specimen: blood. The receptor chain draws on TRBV2 and TRBJ1-2; TRBD1 could be the D gene, as 5 bases match. The bases read TGTGCCAGCAGTGATCGGGGCGCCATCTATGGCTACACCTTC. This gives the protein CASSDRGAIYGYTF.